This T cell receptor (beta chain) was sequenced during a study of CD4+ T cells in melanoma. General study results and limits: A reported correlation linked neoantigen-specific CD4+ T cells to CD8+, macrophage and B cell function. Neoantigen-specific CD4+ T cells in melanoma reportedly had diverse differentiation states.

Some clones are missing from TCRdb's copy, which holds only in-frame ones; the method was immunoSEQ multiplex PCR. The sample holds over 100,000 clones; about 90% are singletons and the top ten take about 3.5%. In regard to this clone: Its cognate antigen is unknown.

Germline lookup yields CDR1 SGHNT and CDR2 YENEEA. The CDR3 is 13 amino acids. Trimming left V 5 bases short and J 3 bases short, with 11 bases between. The sequence was collected from a human donor with melanoma. This chain links TRBV11-3 with TRBJ2-7; weak D call: TRBD1 (6 bases). The source material was peripheral blood. The CDR3 DNA reads as TGTGCCAGCAGCGTTGGACAGAACTACGAGCAGTACTTC. This codes for CASSVGQNYEQYF.